This T cell receptor beta chain was observed in a study of blood T cell repertoires in COVID-19. Study-level information: COVID-19 samples from acute and convalescent phases originated in the United States, Italy and Spain. From T cells, B-cell-depleted T cells, or PBMCs came the material, which was cDNA or gDNA.

Some clones are missing from TCRdb's copy, which holds only in-frame ones; the method was immunoSEQ multiplex PCR. The table records 110,000 or so clones, approximately 80% of them present only once. The CDR3 length is 12 residues. The V gene's germline CDR1 is DFQATT and CDR2 SNEGSKA (reference sequence). V was pared by 3 bases and J by 5 bases, with 10 bases between. Specimen: peripheral blood. The TCR was taken from a man aged 65-85 years with acute or convalescent COVID-19. J is TRBJ2-5 and V is TRBV20-1; D perhaps matches TRBD2 (5 bases). Here the CDR3 DNA reads TGCAGTGCTAGTTCTAGCATGGAGACCCAGTACTTC. Residues: CSASSSMETQYF.